These 10 T cell receptor beta chains share one sample of origin, sequenced in a study of cytotoxic CD8 clonotypes in ibrutinib-treated CLL. Using immunoSEQ multiplex PCR, the repertoire was profiled, and TCRdb retains in-frame clones only, with some absent. The sample lists nearly 100,000 clones; around 73% were seen once. The sample was PBMCs, taken after 12 months of ibrutinib treatment. These receptors were taken from a human donor with chronic lymphocytic leukemia.

The V gene is TRBV5-1, the J gene TRBJ2-7; 9 bases align to TRBD1. Trimming cost V 0 bases and J 4 bases; bases outside gene matches: 11. CDR3 size: 17 residues. The germline gives CDR1 SGHRS, CDR2 YFSETQ. Written as DNA, the CDR3 is TGCGCCAGCAGCTTGGGGGTGAGGGGACAGGGAACTTACGAGCAGTACTTC. It is translated as CASSLGVRGQGTYEQYF.

This clone showed up just once. The rearrangement joins TRBV6-5 to TRBJ2-7, with 7 nucleotides matching TRBD1. V lost 6 bases, J lost 4 bases, and 9 bases stayed unmatched. There are 14 residues in the CDR3. Germline loops: CDR1 MNHEY, CDR2 SVGAGI. The CDR3 region has the DNA TGTGCCAGCAGAGCCAGTAGGGGGCAGTACGAGCAGTACTTC. Its protein product is CASRASRGQYEQYF.

V is TRBV25-1 and J is TRBJ1-2, with 10 bases lining up with TRBD1. Trimming took 6 bases from V and 8 from J; bases not matched to a gene: 12. CDR3 length: 15 residues. Germline V gives CDR1 MGHDK, CDR2 SYGVNS. CDR3 region: CASSDPGQGPRGYTF. CDR3 DNA: TGTGCCAGCAGCGATCCGGGACAGGGGCCTAGGGGCTACACCTTC.

Comment on this clone: Possible read error: a much larger clone is one base away. V is TRBV5-1 and J is TRBJ2-7, with D possibly matching TRBD1 (5 bases). V dropped 0 bases and J dropped 5 bases, with 6 bases sitting between them. In germline, CDR1 is SGHRS, CDR2 YFSETQ. The CDR3 consists of 12 residues. This chain's CDR3 is CASSLGQNEQYF. For the CDR3, the DNA is TGCGCCAGCAGCTTGGGACAGAACGAGCAGTACTTC.

This sequence joins TRBV28 and TRBJ1-1; D is uncertain. Trimming pared 11 bases from V and 5 bases from J, leaving 9 bases between. Germline V CDR1 and CDR2: MDHEN, SYDVKM. CDR3 length equals 10 residues. Here the CDR3 reads CAGWGTEAFF. As DNA, the CDR3 is TGTGCCGGGTGGGGAACTGAAGCTTTCTTT.

This chain uses TRBV5-8 with TRBJ1-5; D possibly corresponds to TRBD1 (5 bases). The CDR3 length is 15 residues. The ends were cut back, 0 bases at V and 1 base at J, with 8 bases in the middle. Germline assignment: CDR1 SGHTS and CDR2 YDEGEE. For the CDR3, the DNA is TGTGCCAGCAGCTTGGGAGACAGAAGCAATCAGCCCCAGCATTTT. It translates to CASSLGDRSNQPQHF.

V gene TRBV14 combines with J gene TRBJ2-3; tentative D call: TRBD2 (6 bases). V lost 3 bases, J lost 6 bases, and 16 bases lay in between. Germline assignment: CDR1 SGHDN and CDR2 FVKESK. This CDR3 has 15 residues. CDR3 sequence reads: CASSHGGGKWDTQYF. In DNA form, the CDR3 reads TGTGCCAGCAGCCACGGGGGAGGAAAATGGGATACGCAGTATTTT.

V is TRBV19 and J is TRBJ2-5, with D possibly TRBD2 on 7 matching bases. The length of the CDR3 is 17 residues. In germline, CDR1 is LNHDA, CDR2 SQIVND (reference sequence). V was pared by 4 bases and J by 4 bases, with 22 bases between. Here the CDR3 reads CASSTSFGGGGGETQYF. CDR3 in DNA: TGTGCCAGTAGTACCTCTTTTGGAGGGGGGGGTGGAGAGACCCAGTACTTC. The full variable domain, in which reference TRBV19 and TRBJ2-5 provide the parts outside the CDR3, is DGGITQSPKYLFRKEGQNVTLSCEQNLNHDAMYWYRQDPGQGLRLIYYSQIVNDFQKGDIAEGYSVSREKKESFPLTVTSAQKNPTAFYLCASSTSFGGGGGETQYFGPGTRLLVL.

The V gene is TRBV11-2, the J gene TRBJ2-1; D tentatively reads TRBD1 or TRBD2 (5 bases each). In germline, CDR1 is SGHAT, CDR2 FQNNGV. The CDR3 contains 16 residues. V was trimmed by 6 bases and J by 5 bases, leaving 20 bases between them. The CDR3 reads CASSRAPAGANNEQFF. The CDR3 region has the DNA TGTGCCAGCAGTCGCGCCCCCGCCGGGGCCAACAATGAGCAGTTCTTC.

The chain joins TRBV6-5 to TRBJ1-1, with D hard to call. V was cut by 0 bases and J by 5 bases, with 16 bases left in between. Germline V gene lookup returns CDR1 MNHEY and CDR2 SVGAGI. This CDR3 comprises 16 residues. The CDR3 region is CASSYSIRVGGTEAFF. DNA for the CDR3: TGTGCCAGCAGTTACTCGATTCGGGTCGGAGGGACTGAAGCTTTCTTT.